This is a list of T cell receptor beta chains from one sample in a study of blood T cell repertoires in COVID-19. Only in-frame clones appear in the TCRdb table, and some are missing; sequencing was by immunoSEQ multiplex PCR. The table records some 140,000 clones, more than 65% of them present only once. The sequencing sample was made of peripheral blood. These receptors all stem from a man older than 75 with acute or convalescent COVID-19. Each CDR3 is given with its conserved first and last residue. The order of the fields is clone size, V gene, D gene, J gene, CDR3 protein, CDR3 DNA. A D gene is named only where the DNA matches it firmly. The size field is filled for only some rows; it gives once, few, many or a size class.

NA,TRBV9,NA,TRBJ1-3,CASSVDSQGNTIYF,TGTGCCAGCAGCGTAGATAGCCAAGGAAACACCATATATTTT
NA,TRBV7-3,TRBD1,TRBJ2-2,CASSLKQGAGTGELFF,TGTGCCAGCAGCTTAAAACAGGGGGCTGGCACCGGGGAGCTGTTTTTT
NA,TRBV4-3,TRBD1,TRBJ1-4,CASSQNLEGAGEKLFF,TGCGCCAGCAGCCAAAACTTAGAGGGGGCTGGTGAAAAACTGTTTTTT
NA,TRBV7-8,NA,TRBJ2-3,CASSRAGASTDTQYF,TGTGCCAGCAGCCGGGCGGGGGCGAGCACAGATACGCAGTATTTT
NA,TRBV5-1,TRBD2,TRBJ2-5,CASSSEDGLAGETQYF,TGCGCCAGCAGCTCCGAGGACGGACTAGCGGGGGAGACCCAGTACTTC
NA,TRBV7-2,TRBD2,TRBJ2-3,CASSLGLAGTRTDTQYF,TGTGCCAGCAGCTTAGGGCTAGCGGGGACCCGCACAGATACGCAGTATTTT
NA,TRBV7-2,TRBD2,TRBJ2-4,CASSLEGRGFKNIQYF,TGTGCCAGCAGCTTAGAAGGGCGGGGGTTCAAAAACATTCAGTACTTC
NA,TRBV5-1,NA,TRBJ2-2,CASSFSTGNTGELFF,TGCGCCAGCAGCTTTTCGACAGGGAACACCGGGGAGCTGTTTTTT
NA,TRBV6-5,NA,TRBJ2-3,CASRAPSTDTQYF,TGTGCCAGCAGGGCCCCTAGCACAGATACGCAGTATTTT
NA,TRBV2,NA,TRBJ1-2,CASSEGARSYTF,TGTGCCAGCAGTGAAGGGGCCAGGAGCTACACCTTC
once,TRBV7-9,TRBD1,TRBJ2-5,CASSLVGTGEETQYF,TGTGCCAGCAGCTTAGTTGGGACAGGGGAAGAGACCCAGTACTTC
NA,TRBV6-5,NA,TRBJ2-1,CASRDSFNEQFF,TGTGCCAGTCGCGACTCGTTTAATGAGCAGTTCTTC
NA,TRBV11-1,TRBD2,TRBJ2-3,CASGLVVGYTQYF,TGTGCCAGCGGACTAGTCGTCGGGTATACGCAGTATTTT
NA,TRBV9,TRBD1,TRBJ2-7,CASSEGQGISYEQYF,TGTGCCAGCAGCGAGGGACAGGGGATTTCGTACGAGCAGTACTTC
once,TRBV18,NA,TRBJ1-1,CASSLGQNTEAFF,TGTGCCAGCTCACTTGGGCAGAACACTGAAGCTTTCTTT
NA,TRBV18,TRBD2,TRBJ2-1,CASSPRGSGGAGEQFF,TGTGCCAGCTCACCCAGGGGAAGCGGGGGGGCCGGTGAGCAGTTCTTC
NA,TRBV29-1,NA,TRBJ2-3,CSVVWRASTDTQYF,TGCAGCGTTGTTTGGAGGGCCAGCACAGATACGCAGTATTTT
NA,TRBV5-1,TRBD1,TRBJ2-7,CASSGGTGGEYEQYF,TGCGCCAGCAGCGGGGGGACAGGGGGCGAGTACGAGCAGTACTTC
few,TRBV7-2,TRBD2,TRBJ2-7,CASRRAGSSYEQYF,TGTGCCAGCCGACGAGCGGGGAGCTCCTACGAGCAGTACTTC